The clone carrying this T cell receptor beta chain was observed a handful of times. These data come from a study of identical twins. A single record per CDR3 protein comes from TCRdb applying MiXCR to the 5' RACE reads. The table has about 340,000 distinct CDR3 sequences, approximately 9.1% seen once; the top ten hold over 7%. The CDR3 is 15 residues long. V shed 9 bases and J 1 base; nucleotides not matched to a gene: 7. Germline CDR1 reads SGHDN; CDR2 reads FVKESK. The clonotype comes from a woman aged 45-65 years in good health. The rearrangement joins TRBV14 to TRBJ2-5; 11 bases fit TRBD2. Sequenced input: naive T cells sorted from blood. CDR3 DNA sequence: TGTGCCAGGGATACCGGGACTAGCGGCCAAGAGACCCAGTACTTC. This translates into CARDTGTSGQETQYF.